The clone carrying this T cell receptor (beta chain) was seen only once. Its specificity is unknown. These data belong to a study of vaccination and CD4 T cells after COVID-19. Study-wide background: Treatment of control cultures consisted of a CEFX pool, an HIV-1 Nef pool, or no peptide.

Treatment specified: approximately 9-day PBMC culture with coronavirus spike peptide pools or control peptides (ViraFEST assay). Cultured CD4+ T cell DNA underwent sequencing with the Oncomine TCR Beta short-read assay. Each CDR3 protein gets one entry after TCRdb re-called the PCR reads with MiXCR. Counted here are about 18,000 distinct CDR3 sequences, roughly 78% occurring once; the ten biggest clones make up 15% to 20%. The CDR3 is made up of 11 amino acids. The germline V gene has CDR1 SNHLY and CDR2 FYNNEI. Trimming took off 6 bases at V and 7 bases at J, with 9 bases between the two ends. The input for sequencing was CD4+ T cells from blood, cultured in vitro, taken after SARS-CoV-2 vaccination. The rearrangement joins TRBV2 to TRBJ1-2, with D perhaps TRBD1 (5 bases). The clonotype comes from a human donor who received a COVID-19 vaccine. The CDR3 loop is CASRGLSGYTF. CDR3 nucleotides: TGTGCCAGCAGGGGGCTCAGTGGCTACACCTTC.